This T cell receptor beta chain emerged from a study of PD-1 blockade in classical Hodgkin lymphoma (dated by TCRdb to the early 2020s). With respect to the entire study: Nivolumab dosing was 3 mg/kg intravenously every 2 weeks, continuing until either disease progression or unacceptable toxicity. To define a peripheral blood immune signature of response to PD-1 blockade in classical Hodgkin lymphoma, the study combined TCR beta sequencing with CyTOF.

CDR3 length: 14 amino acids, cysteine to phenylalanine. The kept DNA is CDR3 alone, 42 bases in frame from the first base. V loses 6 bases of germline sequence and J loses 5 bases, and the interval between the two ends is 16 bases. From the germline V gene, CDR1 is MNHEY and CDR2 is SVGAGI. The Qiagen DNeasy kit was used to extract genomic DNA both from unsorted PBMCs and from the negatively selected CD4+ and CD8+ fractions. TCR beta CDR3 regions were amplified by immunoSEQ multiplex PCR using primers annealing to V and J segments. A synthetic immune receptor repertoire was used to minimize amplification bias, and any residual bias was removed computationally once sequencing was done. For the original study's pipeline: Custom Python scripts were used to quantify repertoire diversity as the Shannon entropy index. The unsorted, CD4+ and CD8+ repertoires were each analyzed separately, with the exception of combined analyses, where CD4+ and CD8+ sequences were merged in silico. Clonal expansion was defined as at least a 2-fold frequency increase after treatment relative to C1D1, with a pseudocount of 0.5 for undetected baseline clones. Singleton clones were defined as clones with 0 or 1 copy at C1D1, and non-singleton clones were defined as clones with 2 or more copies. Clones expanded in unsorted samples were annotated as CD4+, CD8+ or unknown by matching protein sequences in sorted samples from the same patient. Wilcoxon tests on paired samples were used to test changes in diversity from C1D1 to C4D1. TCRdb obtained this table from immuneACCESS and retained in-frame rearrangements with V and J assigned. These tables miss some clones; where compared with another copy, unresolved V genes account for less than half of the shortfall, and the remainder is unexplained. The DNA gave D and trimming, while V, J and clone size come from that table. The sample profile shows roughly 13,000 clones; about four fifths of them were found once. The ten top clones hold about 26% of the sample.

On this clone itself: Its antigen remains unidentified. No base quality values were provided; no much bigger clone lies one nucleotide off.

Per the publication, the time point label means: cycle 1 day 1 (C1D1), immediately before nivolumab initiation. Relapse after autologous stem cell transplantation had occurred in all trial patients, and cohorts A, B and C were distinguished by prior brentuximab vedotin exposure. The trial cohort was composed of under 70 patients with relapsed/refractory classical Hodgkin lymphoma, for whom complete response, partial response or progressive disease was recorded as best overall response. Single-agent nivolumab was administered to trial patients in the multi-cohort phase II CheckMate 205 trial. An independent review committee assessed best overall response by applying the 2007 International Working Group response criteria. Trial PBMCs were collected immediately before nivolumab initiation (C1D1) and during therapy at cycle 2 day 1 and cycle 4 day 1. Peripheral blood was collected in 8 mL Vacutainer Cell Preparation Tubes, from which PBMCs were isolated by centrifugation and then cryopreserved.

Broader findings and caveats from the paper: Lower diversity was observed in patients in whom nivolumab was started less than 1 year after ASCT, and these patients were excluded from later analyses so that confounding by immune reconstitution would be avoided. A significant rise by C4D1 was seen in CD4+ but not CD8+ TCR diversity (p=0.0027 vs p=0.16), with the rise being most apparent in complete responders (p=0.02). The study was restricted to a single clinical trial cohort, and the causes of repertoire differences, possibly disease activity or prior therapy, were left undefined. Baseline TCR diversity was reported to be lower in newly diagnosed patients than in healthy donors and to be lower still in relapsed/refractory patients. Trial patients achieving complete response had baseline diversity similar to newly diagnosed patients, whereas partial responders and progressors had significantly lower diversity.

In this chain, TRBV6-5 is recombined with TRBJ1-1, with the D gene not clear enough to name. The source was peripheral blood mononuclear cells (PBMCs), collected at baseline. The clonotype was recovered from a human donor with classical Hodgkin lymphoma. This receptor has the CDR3 CASSIKGRRTEAFF. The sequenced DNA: TGTGCCAGCAGCATCAAGGGTCGGCGAACTGAAGCTTTCTTT.